This T cell receptor (beta chain) was found in a study of blood T cells in healthy people across ages. CDR3 size: 17 residues. V lost 4 bases and J lost 4; bases outside the gene matches: 17. CDR1 is SQVTM, CDR2 ANQGSEA, per germline. Then a second PCR, running roughly 7 to 11 cycles, was carried out with a sample-barcoded 5' primer and a J-beta primer mix. TCRdb redid the calling of the 5' RACE reads with MiXCR, one entry per CDR3 protein. The table has fewer than 800,000 distinct CDR3 sequences, around half seen once. The sequenced material came from blood. The TCR was taken from a woman in her sixties or seventies in good health. The chain has TRBV29-1 and TRBJ2-5; 8 positions agree with TRBD2. The chain's CDR3 is CSVVVAGGGGSRETQYF. The CDR3 nucleotides read TGCAGCGTTGTCGTCGCCGGTGGCGGGGGGTCGAGAGAGACCCAGTACTTC.